The T cell receptor beta chain described here comes from a study of blood T cell repertoires in COVID-19. Study-wide context: Samples representing acute and convalescent COVID-19 were sourced from the United States, Italy and Spain. Sample material is recorded as cDNA or gDNA derived from T cells, B-cell-depleted T cells, or PBMCs.

As handled by the study authors: Counts of nucleated cells, estimated from reference gene primer amplification, were obtained. Some clones are missing from TCRdb's copy, which holds only in-frame ones; the method was immunoSEQ multiplex PCR. That table supplies the V and J calls and clone size; D and trimming were determined from the DNA. There are about 210,000 clones in the sample; approximately 85% occur only once, and around 2.5% lies in the top ten. Followed over time, Seattle patients had been enrolled while infection was active. V was pared by 6 bases and J by 0 bases, with 18 bases between. The length of the CDR3 is 16 residues. Germline V gives CDR1 SNHLY, CDR2 FYNNEI.

This TCR was recovered from a woman in her 70s with COVID-19, enrolled during active disease. The sequencing input was peripheral blood. V usage is TRBV2 and J usage is TRBJ2-7; the D gene is possibly TRBD1 (8 bases). The CDR3 is CASRFMTGDYSYEQYF. The CDR3 region has the DNA TGTGCCAGCAGATTTATGACAGGGGACTACTCCTACGAGCAGTACTTC.